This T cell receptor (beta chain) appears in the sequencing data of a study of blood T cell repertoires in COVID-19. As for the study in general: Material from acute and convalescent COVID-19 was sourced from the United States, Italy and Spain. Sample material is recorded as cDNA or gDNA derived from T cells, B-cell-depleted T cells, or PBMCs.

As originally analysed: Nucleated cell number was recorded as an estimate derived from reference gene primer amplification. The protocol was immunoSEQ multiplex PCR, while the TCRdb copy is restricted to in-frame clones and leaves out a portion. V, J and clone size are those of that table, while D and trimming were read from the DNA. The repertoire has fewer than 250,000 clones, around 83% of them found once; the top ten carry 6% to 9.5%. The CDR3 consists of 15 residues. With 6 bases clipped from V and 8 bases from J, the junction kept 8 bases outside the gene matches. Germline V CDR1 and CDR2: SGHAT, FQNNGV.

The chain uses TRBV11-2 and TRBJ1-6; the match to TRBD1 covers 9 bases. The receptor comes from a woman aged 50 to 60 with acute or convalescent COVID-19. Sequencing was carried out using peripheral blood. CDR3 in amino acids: CASRSPGQGYSPLHF. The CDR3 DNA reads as TGTGCCAGCAGGTCTCCGGGACAGGGATATTCACCCCTCCACTTT.